This T cell receptor beta chain was sequenced in a study of T-cell reconstitution after alpha-beta-depleted transplantation in children. The CDR3 consists of 12 residues. V lost 3 bases, J lost 12 bases, and 12 bases lay in between. Per germline, CDR1 SGHTA and CDR2 FQGNSA. Unique molecular identifiers were used in preparing the TCRbeta library. TCRdb independently ran MiXCR on the PCR reads; one entry per CDR3 protein. This table holds 250,000 to 350,000 distinct CDR3 sequences, approximately 9.8% found once. This clonotype was counted between two and nine times. The V gene is TRBV7-2, the J gene TRBJ2-1, with D perhaps TRBD1 (6 bases). The receptor was isolated from a human donor who donated a stem cell graft to a child with SCID. Sequencing was performed on PBMCs from the stem cell graft donor, taken from the stem cell graft. CDR3 region: CASSLNRVGQFF. As DNA, the CDR3 is TGTGCCAGCAGCTTGAACAGGGTCGGGCAGTTCTTC.